This passage covers 14 T cell receptor beta chains from one sample sequenced in a study of T cell responses to AZD1222 COVID-19 vaccine. Libraries were prepared by immunoSEQ multiplex PCR; TCRdb keeps only in-frame clonotypes and omits some of them. This sample has about 82,000 clones, with about four fifths found just once. Here the sequenced sample was peripheral blood, taken 28 days after the second AZD1222 dose. The receptors were sampled from an adult who received the AZD1222 COVID-19 vaccine.

The rearrangement links TRBV6-4 to TRBJ1-5; D is undetermined. This CDR3 region has 15 residues. Germline values: CDR1 MRHNA, CDR2 SNTAGT. V was pared by 6 bases and J by 7 bases, with 19 bases between. In DNA, the CDR3 is TGTGCCAGCAGCCCCCGACACACCTCGGGACAGCCCCAGCATTTT. Protein product: CASSPRHTSGQPQHF.

This clone was found once. The gene calls are TRBV21-1 and TRBJ1-2; TRBD1, as called in the table, went unchecked against the DNA. TRBV21-1 is assigned pseudogene status. CDR3 length: 15 amino acids. In nucleotides, the CDR3 is TGTGCCAGCCTTTCGGACAGATCCTTTAACTATGGCTACACCTTC. Translated, it gives CASLSDRSFNYGYTF.

Turning to this clone: With a far larger clone one base away, a read error is the likely cause. The V gene is TRBV7-9, the J gene TRBJ1-5; D unresolved. CDR1 SEHNR and CDR2 FQNEAQ come from the germline V gene (reference sequence). The V gene lost 1 base and the J gene lost 3 bases, with 4 bases spanning the gap. The CDR3 consists of 13 residues. CDR3 sequence: CASSLGVNQPQHF. The CDR3 DNA reads TGTGCCAGCAGCTTAGGCGTCAATCAGCCCCAGCATTTT. Full variable domain (outside the CDR3, taken from reference TRBV7-9 and TRBJ1-5): DTGVSQNPRHKITKRGQNVTFRCDPISEHNRLYWYRQTLGQGPEFLTYFQNEAQLEKSRLLSDRFSAERPKGSFSTLEIQRTEQGDSAMYLCASSLGVNQPQHFGDGTRLSIL.

The chain is built from TRBV9 and TRBJ1-4; D perhaps matches TRBD1 (5 bases). CDR3 length: 14 amino acids. V was cut by 0 bases and J by 5 bases, with 8 bases left in between. Germline values: CDR1 SGDLS, CDR2 YYNGEE. The CDR3 loop is CASSVGTPNEKLFF. Written as DNA, the CDR3 is TGTGCCAGCAGCGTAGGGACACCGAATGAAAAACTGTTTTTT.

The V and J genes are TRBV6-5 and TRBJ1-2; D is uncertain. Trimming removed 0 bases from V and 4 bases from J, with 6 bases in between. CDR1 and CDR2 (germline): MNHEY, SVGAGI. The CDR3 is 13 residues long. The CDR3 DNA reads as TGTGCCAGCAGTTACTCTTTACGCTATGGCTACACCTTC. As protein: CASSYSLRYGYTF.

The chain couples TRBV10-3 to TRBJ1-1; D uncertain. CDR3 length: 14 amino acids. In germline, CDR1 is ENHRY, CDR2 SYGVKD. Trimming removed 5 bases at V and 1 base at J, with 11 bases between. CDR3 region: CAISFGPGNTEAFF. The CDR3 coding sequence is TGTGCCATCAGTTTCGGACCAGGGAACACTGAAGCTTTCTTT.

The rearrangement joins TRBV6-5 to TRBJ1-1; D unclear. From germline, CDR1 is MNHEY and CDR2 SVGAGI. CDR3 length equals 16 residues. Deletions cut 0 bases from V and 8 bases from J, with 19 bases between. The DNA of the CDR3 is TGTGCCAGCAGTTACTCCTTCAGGCTCCTTGGAGGAGAAGCTTTCTTT. This sequence encodes CASSYSFRLLGGEAFF.

The V call is TRBV13, the J call TRBJ1-5; the D is unclear. This CDR3 comprises 15 residues. Trimming cost V 0 bases and J 1 base, with 7 bases left between them. From germline, CDR1 is PRHDT and CDR2 FYEKMQ (reference sequence). The DNA for the CDR3 is TGTGCCAGCAGCTTAGGCGTCAGCAGCAATCAGCCCCAGCATTTT. Amino acids: CASSLGVSSNQPQHF. Drawing the rest from reference TRBV13 and TRBJ1-5, the complete variable domain is AAGVIQSPRHLIKEKRETATLKCYPIPRHDTVYWYQQGPGQDPQFLISFYEKMQSDKGSIPDRFSAQQFSDYHSELNMSSLELGDSALYFCASSLGVSSNQPQHFGDGTRLSIL.

The CDR3 is CASRIQTRGEAFF. The CDR3, as DNA: TGTGCCAGCAGAATCCAAACCAGGGGTGAAGCTTTCTTT. The chain is built from TRBV7-2 and TRBJ1-1; weak D call: TRBD1 (6 bases). The CDR3 runs 13 residues. Trimming removed 6 bases from V and 7 bases from J, with 15 bases in between. CDR1 SGHTA and CDR2 FQGNSA come from the germline V gene.

CDR3 sequence reads: CATQLAGEGNEQFF. CDR3 in DNA: TGTGCCACCCAGCTAGCGGGAGAGGGCAATGAGCAGTTCTTC. This rearrangement joins TRBV19 to TRBJ2-1; 10 positions agree with TRBD2. V was pared by 10 bases and J by 6 bases, with 9 bases of the junction left unmatched. The CDR3 is 14 residues long. Germline V lookup: CDR1 LNHDA, CDR2 SQIVND (reference sequence).

This clone was detected once. The chain couples TRBV2 to TRBJ2-3; D gene unclear. Germline CDR1 reads SNHLY; CDR2 reads FYNNEI. V lost 8 bases, J lost 4 bases, and 10 bases lay in between. This CDR3 is 12 amino acids long. The CDR3 DNA is TGTGCCAGCGGAGTGGGATCAGATACGCAGTATTTT. Amino acids: CASGVGSDTQYF.

This clone was observed a single time. The chain joins TRBV9 to TRBJ2-2; 10 bases agree with TRBD2. CDR3 length: 16 residues. Germline CDR1 is SGDLS and CDR2 is YYNGEE. J was trimmed by 6 bases and V by 0 bases; bases with no gene match: 5. The DNA for the CDR3 is TGTGCCAGCAGCGTAGATCCTAGCGGGAGATCCGGGGAGCTGTTTTTT. Translation gives CASSVDPSGRSGELFF.

The V call is TRBV13, the J call TRBJ1-4; D is uncertain. The CDR3 spans 13 residues. CDR1 and CDR2 (germline): PRHDT, FYEKMQ (reference sequence). V was shortened by 6 bases and J by 3 bases, with 8 bases between the two germline ends. Here the CDR3 reads CASRRTANEKLFF. The CDR3 nucleotides are TGTGCCAGCAGAAGGACGGCTAATGAAAAACTGTTTTTT.

The chain couples TRBV18 to TRBJ2-5; D call uncertain. This CDR3 is 12 amino acids long. CDR1 and CDR2 from the germline V gene are KGHSH and LQKENI. Trimming removed 4 bases from V and 2 bases from J, with 5 bases in between. CDR3 sequence reads: CASSLEQETQYF. As DNA, the CDR3 is TGTGCCAGCTCACTCGAACAAGAGACCCAGTACTTC.